This paragraph reports one T cell receptor (beta chain). The entry originates in a study of blood T cell repertoires in COVID-19. The protocol was immunoSEQ multiplex PCR, while the TCRdb copy is restricted to in-frame clones and leaves out a portion. The sample shows approximately 250,000 clones, about 89% of them seen only once. The sequence was obtained from a woman aged 55-75 years who had recovered from COVID-19. The sequenced sample consisted of peripheral blood.

This CDR3 reads CASSPRTSDYNEQFF. DNA for the CDR3: TGTGCCAGCAGCCCGAGGACTAGCGACTACAATGAGCAGTTCTTC. The rearrangement joins TRBV5-4 to TRBJ2-1; 9 nucleotides agree with TRBD2. V shed 4 bases, J shed 3 bases, and the junction held 5 bases outside the gene matches. The CDR3 covers 15 residues. CDR1 SGHNT and CDR2 YYREEE come from the germline V gene (reference sequence). Drawing the rest from reference TRBV5-4 and TRBJ2-1, the complete variable domain is ETGVTQSPTHLIKTRGQQVTLRCSSQSGHNTVSWYQQALGQGPQFIFQYYREEENGRGNFPPRFSGLQFPNYSSELNVNALELDDSALYLCASSPRTSDYNEQFFGPGTRLTVL.